These 10 T cell receptor beta chains share one sample of origin, sequenced in a study of T cell responses to AZD1222 COVID-19 vaccine. Some clones are missing from TCRdb's copy, which holds only in-frame ones; the method was immunoSEQ multiplex PCR. The sample consists of approximately 130,000 clones, about 90% of them appearing once. The sample was peripheral blood, taken on day 0 of AZD1222 vaccination. The source is an adult in good health.

The V and J genes are TRBV5-1 and TRBJ2-3; possible D gene TRBD1, 5 bases. V dropped 3 bases and J dropped 0 bases, with 8 bases sitting between them. The CDR3 is made up of 14 amino acids. Germline loops: CDR1 SGHRS, CDR2 YFSETQ. CDR3 nucleotides: TGCGCCAGCAGCTACCGACAGAGCACAGATACGCAGTATTTT. Translated, it gives CASSYRQSTDTQYF. Combining the CDR3 with reference TRBV5-1 and TRBJ2-3 gives the whole variable domain KAGVTQTPRYLIKTRGQQVTLSCSPISGHRSVSWYQQTPGQGLQFLFEYFSETQRNKGNFPGRFSGRQFSNSRSEMNVSTLELGDSALYLCASSYRQSTDTQYFGPGTRLTVL.

The rearrangement uses TRBV10-3 and TRBJ2-4; 9 positions agree with TRBD2. V was clipped by 6 bases and J by 4 bases; unmatched bases: 22. CDR1 ENHRY and CDR2 SYGVKD come from the germline V gene. The length of the CDR3 is 20 residues. CDR3 loop: CAISPVGGRGREGHKNIQYF. The CDR3 coding sequence is TGTGCCATCAGCCCCGTGGGGGGGCGTGGGCGGGAGGGCCATAAAAACATTCAGTACTTC.

CDR3 sequence reads: CASSLFVKREGRRTQYF. The CDR3, as DNA: TGTGCCAGCAGTTTATTCGTCAAGCGGGAGGGCCGTAGGACCCAGTACTTC. The chain joins TRBV27 to TRBJ2-5, with 10 positions matching TRBD2. In germline, CDR1 is MNHEY, CDR2 SMNVEV (reference sequence). V was pared by 1 base and J by 7 bases, with 12 bases of the junction left unmatched. The CDR3 extends over 17 amino acids.

V gene TRBV2 combines with J gene TRBJ2-6; TRBD2 might be the D (5 bases). With 5 bases removed from V and 3 bases from J, the gap between germline ends came to 8 bases. The V gene's germline CDR1 is SNHLY and CDR2 FYNNEI. CDR3 length equals 14 residues. The DNA of the CDR3 is TGTGCCAGCAGTCAGACTAATGGGGCCAACGTCCTGACTTTC. Protein: CASSQTNGANVLTF.

The V call is TRBV21-1, the J call TRBJ2-7; TRBD1, the table's D call, was not compared with the DNA. TRBV21-1 represents a pseudogene. The CDR3 loop spans 15 amino acids. CDR3: CASSKVIWACYEQYF. The CDR3 region has the DNA TGTGCCAGCAGCAAAGTGATTTGGGCCTGCTACGAGCAGTACTTC.

This clone showed up just a few times. The chain uses TRBV6-5 and TRBJ1-4, with D possibly TRBD1 on 6 matching bases. The germline V gene has CDR1 MNHEY and CDR2 SVGAGI. This CDR3 comprises 14 residues. The ends were cut back, 6 bases at V and 7 bases at J, with 15 bases in the middle. CDR3 sequence reads: CASSHQGRGEKLFF. CDR3 nucleotide sequence: TGTGCCAGCAGCCATCAGGGGCGGGGTGAAAAACTGTTTTTT.

The chain carries TRBV7-3 and TRBJ2-7, with 8 bases that match TRBD2. The CDR3 consists of 14 residues. Germline V gene lookup returns CDR1 SGHTA and CDR2 FQGTGA. V gave up 6 bases and J gave up 2 bases; unmatched junction bases: 6. The CDR3 coding sequence is TGTGCCAGCAGTCTCGGGCGGGAGGCCTACGAGCAGTACTTC. As protein: CASSLGREAYEQYF.

This chain uses TRBV5-1 with TRBJ2-1; 12 bases line up with TRBD1. Germline V gene lookup returns CDR1 SGHRS and CDR2 YFSETQ. V gave up 3 bases and J gave up 9 bases; unmatched junction bases: 7. The CDR3 has 15 amino acids. Here the CDR3 DNA reads TGCGCCAGCAGCTCCGGGACAGGGGGCGCGGGTGAGCAGTTCTTC. This sequence encodes CASSSGTGGAGEQFF.

The genes are TRBV7-9 and TRBJ2-4; maybe TRBD2 (6 bases). V was shortened by 6 bases and J by 6 bases, with 15 bases between the two germline ends. CDR3 length: 14 residues. Germline V CDR1 and CDR2: SEHNR, FQNEAQ (reference sequence). The CDR3 DNA follows: TGTGCCAGCAGTCTCGGGCACGGGGGAAACATTCAGTACTTC. Protein sequence: CASSLGHGGNIQYF.

V and J are TRBV3-1 (or the pseudogene TRBV3-2) and TRBJ1-1, with D unclear. With 0 bases removed from V and 6 bases from J, the gap between germline ends came to 11 bases. The CDR3 has 14 residues. From germline, CDR1 is LGHDT and CDR2 YNNKEL (reference sequence). This CDR3 reads CASSQDLWFAEAFF. The DNA of the CDR3 is TGTGCCAGCAGCCAAGATTTGTGGTTCGCTGAAGCTTTCTTT.